This T cell receptor beta chain originates from a study of T-cell memory formation after mild COVID-19. Study observations and caveats: From day 15 to 85, contracting clones were balanced between CD4 and CD8, whereas later expanders leaned toward CD4+. The main location of contracting CD4+ clones was CM and EM, and that of contracting CD8+ clones was EMRA. Pre-infection memory carried some responding clones, suggesting that cross-reactive memory joined.

Deletions cut 3 bases from V and 1 base from J, with 7 bases between. This CDR3 has 14 amino acids. Note on this clonotype: The antigen remains undetermined.

TCR alpha and TCR beta cDNA libraries carrying sample barcodes and UMIs were produced by 5'RACE using constant-segment primers. TCRdb independently ran MiXCR on the 5' RACE reads; one entry per CDR3 protein. This sample carries 45,000 to 65,000 distinct CDR3 sequences, over 9% of them seen once, and the ten largest clones take 12%. The sample comprised PBMCs or a T cell subset sorted from them (not recorded which). The rearrangement joins TRBV12-3 or TRBV12-4 to TRBJ2-1, with TRBD1 as a possible D gene (6 bases). This clonotype was obtained from an adult woman who had mild COVID-19 (a few samples of this study predate the infection). Cell type and time point are not known. The CDR3 loop is CASSFGTSYNEQFF. For the CDR3, the DNA is TGTGCCAGCAGTTTCGGGACATCCTACAATGAGCAGTTCTTC.